This TCR beta chain was sequenced during a study of blood T cells in healthy people across ages (dated by TCRdb to about 2015). Regarding the research as a whole: In model experiments, template switching captured about one uniquely barcoded TCR beta cDNA molecule for every two T cells. Using deep sequencing normalized with unique cDNA molecular identifiers, the study measured how TCR beta repertoire diversity changes with age. Four age groups were formed from the donors: young (average roughly 16 years), middle-aged (roughly 38), aged (around 68) and long-lived (about 80). To avoid experimental bias, donors of different ages were distributed randomly across sequencing lanes. Two additional independent replicas of 1 million unique cDNA reads from the same blood draw were analyzed for two donors (one aged 18 to 30 and one aged 80 or older). On the study overall, not on this receptor specifically: Since profiling was done on bulk unsorted PBMCs, naive and antigen-experienced compartments could not be conclusively compared. Donor CMV infection status was unknown, potentially confounding age-related changes in expanded clonotypes. Estimates of total diversity based on one million sequenced T cells were regarded as lower bounds and as underestimates. Observed TCR beta diversity per million T cells fell roughly linearly with age, and a significant reduction was already apparent by age around 39. The percentage of naive T cells measured by flow cytometry correlated strongly with observed TCR beta diversity. Compared with the aged group, the long-lived group had more naive CD4+ T cells, fewer expanded clones and increased TCR diversity, a pattern suggesting age selection.

Notes on this clonotype: What antigen it recognizes has not been identified. Base qualities are not recorded, but no much larger clone differs from it by a single base.

Receptor amplification or capture employed 5' RACE. Sequenced using an Illumina HiSeq 2500. A second PCR of roughly 7 to 11 cycles was performed with a sample-barcoded 5' primer and a J-beta primer mix. A unique molecular identifier was introduced onto each TCR beta cDNA molecule by a template-switch 5' adaptor carrying 12 random nucleotides. Each sample yielded at least 3 million CDR3-containing paired-end reads. First-strand cDNA was synthesized from all RNA with the Mint cDNA synthesis kit, primed by a TRBC-specific oligonucleotide. Following uracil-DNA glycosylase treatment, a first 18-cycle PCR with universal primers M1SS and BC2_uni_R was performed on all cDNA. For the original study's pipeline: For normalization, 1 million high-quality reads were randomly selected from each sample, with every read carrying a distinct molecular identifier. Instead of being binned into consensus sequences, reads that shared molecular identifiers were thrown out. CDR3 identification, clonotype clustering and error correction used MiTCR with a Q25 quality threshold and the strictest error-elimination algorithm. A nonparametric unseen species model with Euler transformation was used to estimate lower-bound total TCR beta diversity. TCRdb handled the public reads itself, with Q25 trimming in fastp and clone calling in MiXCR, and kept productive beta chains. Rows matching on CDR3 protein sequence are summarized as one entry with the most common DNA and genes. The V and J calls were not made by the authors but by TCRdb's processing. The sample profile shows 1.2 million to 1.5 million distinct CDR3 sequences; approximately 59% of them were found once. Jointly, the top ten make up about 6.7% of the sample.

As encoded in the germline V gene, CDR1 is SNHLY while CDR2 is FYNNEI. The CDR3, cysteine through phenylalanine, is 15 amino acids long. Only CDR3 DNA remains: 45 bases, in frame from the first base. Donors were 39 systemically healthy Caucasian individuals from Russia aged roughly 6 to 90 years. Each donor gave approximately 9.4 milliliters of peripheral blood, drawn into EDTA-treated Vacutainer tubes. Ficoll-Paque density-gradient centrifugation was used to isolate PBMCs, with at least 6.5 million per sample. Total RNA was extracted from PBMCs with Trizol reagent, with at least 6 micrograms obtained per sample. The percentages of naive CD45RAhigh/CD27high T cells were determined by flow cytometry on a PBMC aliquot from every donor.

The rearranged segments are TRBV2 and TRBJ2-7; a confident D gene designation cannot be given. The DNA end is more similar to TRBJ2-5, so the J call may be wrong. Sequenced input: blood. This TCR was sampled from a man aged 18 to 30 in good health. CDR3 protein: CASSLPAGVQETQYF. The nucleotides read TGTGCCAGCAGTCTCCCCGCAGGTGTCCAAGAGACCCAGTACTTC.